This T cell receptor (beta chain) was recovered during a study of PD-1 blockade in classical Hodgkin lymphoma. Whole-study context: Nivolumab was given intravenously to patients at 3 mg/kg every 2 weeks.

Documented time point: cycle 4 day 1 (C4D1), after more than five weeks of nivolumab. Every patient experienced relapse after autologous stem cell transplantation, and brentuximab vedotin exposure varied. Thawed PBMCs yielded CD4+ T cells through magnetic negative selection. The CDR3 runs to 15 residues. V was clipped by 6 bases and J by 0 bases; unmatched bases: 7. Germline V gene data show CDR1 as MDHEN and CDR2 as SYDVKM. The method was immunoSEQ multiplex PCR; TCRdb's version includes in-frame clones alone and lacks a portion of them. Of 15,000 to 20,000 clones detected, roughly 80% appear once; the ten largest clones hold approximately 2.7%.

J is TRBJ2-7 and V is TRBV28; 8 nucleotides align to TRBD1. The TCR originated in a human donor with classical Hodgkin lymphoma. Specimen: CD4+ T cells from blood, collected before the fourth cycle of nivolumab. CDR3 bases: TGTGCCAGCAGACGAGCCGGGACAGGCTCCTACGAGCAGTACTTC. Translation: CASRRAGTGSYEQYF.